This T cell receptor (beta chain) is from a study of CD8 T cells in ankylosing spondylitis. General study results and limits: The authors found the disease-linked clones to be CD8+ and relatively rare in peripheral blood. Matched synovial fluid from ankylosing spondylitis patients was reported to be enriched for disease-linked clones. Seemingly characteristic of ankylosing spondylitis blood was a TCR beta motif consisting of about 8 highly homologous variants. Some motif variants had been reported before (in reactive arthritis synovial fluid and blood).

TCRdb passed the 5' RACE reads through MiXCR, listing each CDR3 protein once. The sample lists 400,000 or so distinct CDR3 sequences, roughly a quarter occurring once. On this clonotype itself: Its target is not known.

Germline trimming cut 6 bases from V and 6 bases from J; bases unmatched to any gene: 11. Germline V lookup: CDR1 MNHEY, CDR2 SVGEGT. The CDR3 consists of 15 residues. This receptor was obtained from a male donor with ankylosing spondylitis. The chain has TRBV6-2 or TRBV6-3 and TRBJ2-3, with 8 bases aligning to TRBD2. The specimen was blood, either unsorted or a sorted T cell fraction (not recorded which). The CDR3 region is CASSRTGLVADTQYF. The CDR3 DNA reads TGTGCCAGCAGCCGTACGGGACTAGTCGCCGATACGCAGTATTTT.